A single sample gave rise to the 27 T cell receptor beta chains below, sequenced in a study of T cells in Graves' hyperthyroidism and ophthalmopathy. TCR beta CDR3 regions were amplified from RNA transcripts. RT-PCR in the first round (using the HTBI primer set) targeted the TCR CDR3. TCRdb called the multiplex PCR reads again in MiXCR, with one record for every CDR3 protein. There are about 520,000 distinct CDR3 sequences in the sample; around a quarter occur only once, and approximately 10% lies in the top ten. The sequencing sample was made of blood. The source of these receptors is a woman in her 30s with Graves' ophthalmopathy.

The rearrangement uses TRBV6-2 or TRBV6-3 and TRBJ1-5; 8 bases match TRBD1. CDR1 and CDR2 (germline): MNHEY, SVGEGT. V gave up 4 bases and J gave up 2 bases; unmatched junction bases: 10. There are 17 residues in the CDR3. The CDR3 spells CASSSLDRGGGNQPQHF. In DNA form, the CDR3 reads TGTGCCAGCAGTTCCCTCGACAGGGGAGGGGGCAATCAGCCCCAGCATTTT.

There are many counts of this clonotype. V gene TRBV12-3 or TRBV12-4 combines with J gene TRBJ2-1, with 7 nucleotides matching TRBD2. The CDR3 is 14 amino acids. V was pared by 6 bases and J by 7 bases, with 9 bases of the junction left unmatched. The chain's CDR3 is CASRLAGVGNEQFF. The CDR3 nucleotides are TGTGCCAGCAGGTTGGCGGGAGTGGGGAATGAGCAGTTCTTC.

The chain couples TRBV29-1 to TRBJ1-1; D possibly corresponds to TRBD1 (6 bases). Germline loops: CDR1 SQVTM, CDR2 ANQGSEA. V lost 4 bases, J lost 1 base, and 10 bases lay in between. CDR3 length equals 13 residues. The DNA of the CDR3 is TGCAGCGTTGGCAGGGGCCGGAACACTGAAGCTTTCTTT. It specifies CSVGRGRNTEAFF.

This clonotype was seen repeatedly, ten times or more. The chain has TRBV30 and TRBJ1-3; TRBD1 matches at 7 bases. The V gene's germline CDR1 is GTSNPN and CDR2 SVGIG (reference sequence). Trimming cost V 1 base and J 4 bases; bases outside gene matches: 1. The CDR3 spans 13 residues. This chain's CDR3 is CAWSEGAGNTIYF. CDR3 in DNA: TGTGCCTGGAGTGAGGGGGCCGGAAACACCATATATTTT.

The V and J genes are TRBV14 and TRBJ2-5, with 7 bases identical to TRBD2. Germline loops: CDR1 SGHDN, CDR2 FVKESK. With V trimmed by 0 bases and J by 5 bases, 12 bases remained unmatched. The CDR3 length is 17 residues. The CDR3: CASSQDWSGEPGETQYF. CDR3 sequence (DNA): TGTGCCAGCAGCCAAGATTGGAGCGGGGAGCCGGGGGAGACCCAGTACTTC.

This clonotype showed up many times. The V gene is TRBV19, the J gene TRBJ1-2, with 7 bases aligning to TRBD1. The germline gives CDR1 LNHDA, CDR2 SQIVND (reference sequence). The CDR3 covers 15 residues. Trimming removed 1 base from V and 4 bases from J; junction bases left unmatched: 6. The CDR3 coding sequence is TGTGCCAGTAGTATAGGAGGGGGCGGCAGCTATGGCTACACCTTC. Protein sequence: CASSIGGGGSYGYTF.

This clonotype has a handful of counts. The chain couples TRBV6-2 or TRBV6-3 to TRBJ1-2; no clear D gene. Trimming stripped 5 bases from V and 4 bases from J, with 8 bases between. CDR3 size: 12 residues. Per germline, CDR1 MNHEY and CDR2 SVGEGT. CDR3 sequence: CASSAPAYGYTF. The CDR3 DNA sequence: TGTGCCAGCAGTGCGCCGGCCTATGGCTACACCTTC.

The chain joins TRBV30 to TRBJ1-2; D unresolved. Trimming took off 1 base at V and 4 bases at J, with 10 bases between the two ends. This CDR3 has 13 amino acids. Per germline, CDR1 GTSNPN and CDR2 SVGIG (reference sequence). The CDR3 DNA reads TGTGCCTGGAGTGCGGACGGCACCTATGGCTACACCTTC. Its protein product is CAWSADGTYGYTF. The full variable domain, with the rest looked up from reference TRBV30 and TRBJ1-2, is SQTIHQWPATLVQPVGSPLSLECTVEGTSNPNLYWYRQAAGRGLQLLFYSVGIGQISSEVPQNLSASRPQDRQFILSSKKLLLSDSGFYLCAWSADGTYGYTFGSGTRLTVV.

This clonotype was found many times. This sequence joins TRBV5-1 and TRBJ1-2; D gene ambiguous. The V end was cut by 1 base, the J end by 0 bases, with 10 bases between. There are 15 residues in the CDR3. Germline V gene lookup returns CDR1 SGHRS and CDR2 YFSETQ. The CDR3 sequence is CASSLRNGANYGYTF. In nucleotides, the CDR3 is TGCGCCAGCAGCTTGAGGAACGGAGCTAACTATGGCTACACCTTC.

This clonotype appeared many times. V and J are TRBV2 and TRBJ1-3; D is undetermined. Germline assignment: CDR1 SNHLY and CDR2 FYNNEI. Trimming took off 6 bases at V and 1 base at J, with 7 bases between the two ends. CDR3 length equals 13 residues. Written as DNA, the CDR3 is TGTGCCAGCAGGGTCGCGTCTGGAAACACCATATATTTT. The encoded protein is CASRVASGNTIYF.

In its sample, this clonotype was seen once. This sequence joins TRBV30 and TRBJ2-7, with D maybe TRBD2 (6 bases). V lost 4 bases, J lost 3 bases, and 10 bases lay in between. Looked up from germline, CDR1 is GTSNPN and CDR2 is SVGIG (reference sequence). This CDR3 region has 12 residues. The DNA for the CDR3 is TGTGCCTGGACTAGCGATTTCTACGAGCAGTACTTC. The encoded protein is CAWTSDFYEQYF.

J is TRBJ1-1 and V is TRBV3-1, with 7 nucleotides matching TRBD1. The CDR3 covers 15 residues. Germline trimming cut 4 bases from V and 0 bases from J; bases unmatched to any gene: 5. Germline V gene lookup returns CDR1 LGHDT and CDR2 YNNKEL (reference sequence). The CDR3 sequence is CASSRSDRMNTEAFF. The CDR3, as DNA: TGTGCCAGCAGCCGGTCGGACAGGATGAACACTGAAGCTTTCTTT.

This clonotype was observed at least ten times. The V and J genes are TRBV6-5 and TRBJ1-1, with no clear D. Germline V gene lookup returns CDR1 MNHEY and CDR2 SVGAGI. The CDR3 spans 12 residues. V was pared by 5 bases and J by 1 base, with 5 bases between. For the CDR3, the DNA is TGTGCCAGCAGTCACGAGAACACTGAAGCTTTCTTT. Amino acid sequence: CASSHENTEAFF.

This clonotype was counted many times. The CDR3 spells CASSLVEGAGNQPQHF. CDR3 nucleotide sequence: TGTGCCAGCAGCTTAGTAGAGGGGGCGGGCAATCAGCCCCAGCATTTT. The rearrangement links TRBV11-2 to TRBJ1-5; the match to TRBD1 covers 7 bases. The V segment lost 1 base and the J segment 2 bases; nucleotides outside the gene matches: 5. Germline CDR1 is SGHAT and CDR2 is FQNNGV. This CDR3 is 16 amino acids long.

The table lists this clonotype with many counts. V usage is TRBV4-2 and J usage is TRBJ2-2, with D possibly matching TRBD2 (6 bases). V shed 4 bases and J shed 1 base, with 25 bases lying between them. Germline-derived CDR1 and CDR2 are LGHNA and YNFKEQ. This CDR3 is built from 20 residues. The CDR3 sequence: CASSLGVGRGPKENTGELFF. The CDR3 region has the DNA TGTGCCAGCAGCCTAGGGGTGGGGCGGGGCCCGAAGGAGAACACCGGGGAGCTGTTTTTT.

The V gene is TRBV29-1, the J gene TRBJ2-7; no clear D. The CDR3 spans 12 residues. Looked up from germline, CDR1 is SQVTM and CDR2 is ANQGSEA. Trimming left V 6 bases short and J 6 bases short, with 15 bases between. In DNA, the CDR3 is TGCAGCGTCCCTCTAGGTGTCGGCGAGCAGTACTTC. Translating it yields CSVPLGVGEQYF.

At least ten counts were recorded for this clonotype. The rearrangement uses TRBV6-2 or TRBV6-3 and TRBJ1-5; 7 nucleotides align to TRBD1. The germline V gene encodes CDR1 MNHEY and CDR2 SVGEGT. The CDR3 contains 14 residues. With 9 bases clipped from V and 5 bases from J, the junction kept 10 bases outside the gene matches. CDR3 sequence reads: CASNDRVIDQPQHF. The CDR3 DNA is TGTGCCAGTAATGACAGGGTAATCGATCAGCCCCAGCATTTT.

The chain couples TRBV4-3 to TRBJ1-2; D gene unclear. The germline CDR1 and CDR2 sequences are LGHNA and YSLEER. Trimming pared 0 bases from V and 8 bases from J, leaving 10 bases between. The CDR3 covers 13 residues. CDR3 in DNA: TGCGCCAGCAGCCAAGATATCGGAGGGGGCTACACCTTC. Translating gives CASSQDIGGGYTF.

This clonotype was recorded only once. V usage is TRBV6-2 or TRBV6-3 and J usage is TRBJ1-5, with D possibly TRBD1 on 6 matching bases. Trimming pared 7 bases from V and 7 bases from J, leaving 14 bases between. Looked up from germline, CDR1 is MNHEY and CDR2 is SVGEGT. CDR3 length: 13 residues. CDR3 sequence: CASKLGGAQPQHF. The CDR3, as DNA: TGTGCCAGCAAACTAGGGGGGGCGCAGCCCCAGCATTTT.

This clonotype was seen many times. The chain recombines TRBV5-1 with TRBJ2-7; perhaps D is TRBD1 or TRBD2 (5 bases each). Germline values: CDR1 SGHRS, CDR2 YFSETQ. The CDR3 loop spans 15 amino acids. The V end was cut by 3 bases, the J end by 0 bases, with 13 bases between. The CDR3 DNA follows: TGCGCCAGCAGCTACCAAGGGACGACCTCCTACGAGCAGTACTTC. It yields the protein CASSYQGTTSYEQYF.

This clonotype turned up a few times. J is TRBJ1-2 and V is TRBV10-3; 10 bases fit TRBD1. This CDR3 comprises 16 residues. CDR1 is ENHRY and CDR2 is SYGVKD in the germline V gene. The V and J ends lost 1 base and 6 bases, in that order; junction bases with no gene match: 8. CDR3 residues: CAISELETGGWNGYTF. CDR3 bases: TGTGCCATCAGTGAGTTGGAGACAGGGGGCTGGAATGGCTACACCTTC.

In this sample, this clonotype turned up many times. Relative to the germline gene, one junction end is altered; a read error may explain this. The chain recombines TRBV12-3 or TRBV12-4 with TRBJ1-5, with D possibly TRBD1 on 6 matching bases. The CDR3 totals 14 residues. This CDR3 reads CASSLAGGGQPQHF. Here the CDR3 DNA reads TGTGCCAGCAGCTTAGCGGGGGGCGGGCAGCCCCAGCATTTT.

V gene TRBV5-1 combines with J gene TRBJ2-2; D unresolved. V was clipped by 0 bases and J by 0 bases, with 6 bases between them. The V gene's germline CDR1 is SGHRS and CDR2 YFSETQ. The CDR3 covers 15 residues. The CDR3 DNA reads TGCGCCAGCAGCTTGGTGCAGGCGAACACCGGGGAGCTGTTTTTT. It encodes CASSLVQANTGELFF.

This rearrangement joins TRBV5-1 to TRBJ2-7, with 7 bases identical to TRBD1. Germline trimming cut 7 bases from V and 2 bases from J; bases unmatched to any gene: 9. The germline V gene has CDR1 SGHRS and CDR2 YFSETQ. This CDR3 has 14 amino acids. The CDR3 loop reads CASHGTGAPYEQYF. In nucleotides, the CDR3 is TGCGCCAGCCACGGAACAGGGGCCCCCTACGAGCAGTACTTC.

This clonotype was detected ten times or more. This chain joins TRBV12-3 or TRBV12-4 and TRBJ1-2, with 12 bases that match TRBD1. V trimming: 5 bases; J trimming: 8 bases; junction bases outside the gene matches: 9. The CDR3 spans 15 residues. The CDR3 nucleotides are TGTGCCAGCAGTCCAGGGGGACAGGGGGCGCCCGGCTACACCTTC. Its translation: CASSPGGQGAPGYTF.

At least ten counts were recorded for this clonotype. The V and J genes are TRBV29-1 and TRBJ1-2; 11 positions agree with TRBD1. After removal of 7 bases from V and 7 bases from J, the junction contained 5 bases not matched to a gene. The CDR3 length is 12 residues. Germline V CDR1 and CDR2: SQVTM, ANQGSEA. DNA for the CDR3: TGCAGCGCCGGACAGGGGGCAGGTGGCTACACCTTC. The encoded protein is CSAGQGAGGYTF. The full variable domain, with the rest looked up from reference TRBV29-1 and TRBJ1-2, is SAVISQKPSRDICQRGTSLTIQCQVDSQVTMMFWYRQQPGQSLTLIATANQGSEATYESGFVIDKFPISRPNLTFSTLTVSNMSPEDSSIYLCSAGQGAGGYTFGSGTRLTVV.

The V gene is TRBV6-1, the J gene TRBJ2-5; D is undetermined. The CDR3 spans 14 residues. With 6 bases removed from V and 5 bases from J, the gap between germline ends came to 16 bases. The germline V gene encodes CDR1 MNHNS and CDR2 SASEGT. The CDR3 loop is CASRPGPRLETQYF. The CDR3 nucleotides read TGTGCCAGCAGACCCGGGCCTAGATTGGAGACCCAGTACTTC.